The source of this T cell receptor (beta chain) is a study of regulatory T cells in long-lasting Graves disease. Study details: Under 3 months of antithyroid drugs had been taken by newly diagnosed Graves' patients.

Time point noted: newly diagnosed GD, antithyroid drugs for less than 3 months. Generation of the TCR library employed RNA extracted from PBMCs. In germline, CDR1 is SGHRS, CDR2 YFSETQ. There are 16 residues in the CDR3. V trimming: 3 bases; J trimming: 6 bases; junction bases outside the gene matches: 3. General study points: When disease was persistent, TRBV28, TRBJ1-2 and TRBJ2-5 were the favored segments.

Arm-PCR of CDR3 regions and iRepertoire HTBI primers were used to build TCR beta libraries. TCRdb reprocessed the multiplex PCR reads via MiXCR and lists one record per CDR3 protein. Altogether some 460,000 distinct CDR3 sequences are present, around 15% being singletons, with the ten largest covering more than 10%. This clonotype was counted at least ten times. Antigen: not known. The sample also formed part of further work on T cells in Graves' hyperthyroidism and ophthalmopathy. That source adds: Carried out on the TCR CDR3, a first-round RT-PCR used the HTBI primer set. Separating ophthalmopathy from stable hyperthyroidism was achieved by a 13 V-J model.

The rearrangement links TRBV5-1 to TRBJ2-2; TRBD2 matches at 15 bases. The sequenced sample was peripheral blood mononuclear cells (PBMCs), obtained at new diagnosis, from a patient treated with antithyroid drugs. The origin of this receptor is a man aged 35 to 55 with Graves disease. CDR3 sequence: CASSSGLAGGPGELFF. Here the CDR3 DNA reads TGCGCCAGCAGCTCCGGACTAGCGGGAGGGCCCGGGGAGCTGTTTTTT.